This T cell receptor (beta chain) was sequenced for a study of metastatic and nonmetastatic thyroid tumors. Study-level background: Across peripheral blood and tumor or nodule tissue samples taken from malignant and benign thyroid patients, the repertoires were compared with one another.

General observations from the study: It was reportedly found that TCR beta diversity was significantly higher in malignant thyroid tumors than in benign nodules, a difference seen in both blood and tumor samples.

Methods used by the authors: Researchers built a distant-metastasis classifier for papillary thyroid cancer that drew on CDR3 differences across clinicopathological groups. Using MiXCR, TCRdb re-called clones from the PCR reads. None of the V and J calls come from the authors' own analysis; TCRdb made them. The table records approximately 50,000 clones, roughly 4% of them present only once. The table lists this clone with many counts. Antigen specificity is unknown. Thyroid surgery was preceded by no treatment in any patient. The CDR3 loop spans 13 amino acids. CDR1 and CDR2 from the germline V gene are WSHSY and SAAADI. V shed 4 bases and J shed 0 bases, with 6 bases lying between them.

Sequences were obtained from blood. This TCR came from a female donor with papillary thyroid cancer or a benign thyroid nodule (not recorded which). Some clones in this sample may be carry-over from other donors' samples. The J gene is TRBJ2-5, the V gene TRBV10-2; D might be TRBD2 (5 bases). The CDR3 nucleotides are TGCGCCAGCAGTGGGGAGTACCAAGAGACCCAGTACTTC. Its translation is CASSGEYQETQYF.